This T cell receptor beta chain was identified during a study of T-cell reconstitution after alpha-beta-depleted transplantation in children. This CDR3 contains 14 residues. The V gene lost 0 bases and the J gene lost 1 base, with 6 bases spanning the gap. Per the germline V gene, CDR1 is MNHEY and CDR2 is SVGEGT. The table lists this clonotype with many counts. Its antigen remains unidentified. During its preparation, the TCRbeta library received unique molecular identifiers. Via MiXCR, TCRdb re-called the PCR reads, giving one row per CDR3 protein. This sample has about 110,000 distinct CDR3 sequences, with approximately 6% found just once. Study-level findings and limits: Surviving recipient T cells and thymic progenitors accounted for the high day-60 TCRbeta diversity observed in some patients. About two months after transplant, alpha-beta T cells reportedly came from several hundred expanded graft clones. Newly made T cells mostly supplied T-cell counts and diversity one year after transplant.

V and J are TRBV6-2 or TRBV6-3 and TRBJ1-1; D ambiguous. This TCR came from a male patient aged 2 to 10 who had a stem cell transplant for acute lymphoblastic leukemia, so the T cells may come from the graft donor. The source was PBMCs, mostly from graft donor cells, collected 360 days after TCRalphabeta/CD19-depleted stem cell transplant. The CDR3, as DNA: TGTGCCAGCAGTTACTCGCGAGGGAACACTGAAGCTTTCTTT. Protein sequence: CASSYSRGNTEAFF.